The 26 T cell receptor beta chains below all came from one sample that was sequenced in a study of blood T cell repertoires in COVID-19. Profiling relied on immunoSEQ multiplex PCR, and the TCRdb table lists in-frame clones only, not all of them. The table has roughly 97,000 clones, about 87% seen once. The source material was peripheral blood. These receptors all come from a human donor in a cohort sampled during active COVID-19.

The table lists this clone with a few counts. The rearrangement links TRBV4-1 to TRBJ2-7; 8 bases are shared with TRBD1. This CDR3 comprises 15 residues. J was trimmed by 3 bases and V by 0 bases; bases with no gene match: 4. CDR1 is MGHRA and CDR2 is YSYEKL in the germline V gene. The CDR3 here is CASSQDRGPLYEQYF. CDR3 coding DNA: TGCGCCAGCAGCCAAGACAGGGGGCCCCTCTACGAGCAGTACTTC.

DNA for the CDR3: TGTGCCAGCAGCTTTCAGGGTTACAATGAGCAGTTCTTC. Its translation is CASSFQGYNEQFF. The chain couples TRBV7-2 to TRBJ2-1; tentative D call: TRBD1 (5 bases). The germline V gene has CDR1 SGHTA and CDR2 FQGNSA. Trimming cost V 3 bases and J 4 bases, with 7 bases left between them. The CDR3 is 13 residues long.

The chain employs TRBV5-6 and TRBJ2-7; 8 nucleotides match TRBD1. The V gene's germline CDR1 is SGHDT and CDR2 YYEEEE. There are 14 residues in the CDR3. J lost 0 bases, V lost 4 bases, and 3 bases had no gene match. CDR3 nucleotide sequence: TGTGCCAGCAGCCTGACAGGGGCCTCCTACGAGCAGTACTTC. Protein sequence: CASSLTGASYEQYF. Complete variable domain (other parts from reference TRBV5-6 and TRBJ2-7): DAGVTQSPTHLIKTRGQQVTLRCSPKSGHDTVSWYQQALGQGPQFIFQYYEEEERQRGNFPDRFSGHQFPNYSSELNVNALLLGDSALYLCASSLTGASYEQYFGPGTRLTVT.

The chain joins TRBV3-1 (or the pseudogene TRBV3-2) to TRBJ1-5; maybe TRBD1 (5 bases). Germline loops: CDR1 LGHDT, CDR2 YNNKEL (reference sequence). Trimming took 4 bases from V and 3 from J, leaving 10 bases between them. This CDR3 has 14 residues. The CDR3 is CASSPQGNNQPQHF. CDR3 coding DNA: TGTGCCAGCAGCCCCCAGGGCAACAATCAGCCCCAGCATTTT.

The chain recombines TRBV18 with TRBJ1-2, with D possibly being TRBD1 (5 bases). The CDR3 is made up of 15 amino acids. Germline CDR1 and CDR2: KGHSH and LQKENI. V dropped 2 bases and J dropped 5 bases, with 15 bases sitting between them. The CDR3 sequence is CASSPNFLDRYGYTF. The CDR3, as DNA: TGTGCCAGCTCACCAAATTTTTTAGACAGATATGGCTACACCTTC.

The gene calls are TRBV5-4 and TRBJ2-1; 8 positions agree with TRBD2. With V trimmed by 4 bases and J by 2 bases, 2 bases remained unmatched. The CDR3 has 14 residues. From germline, CDR1 is SGHNT and CDR2 YYREEE (reference sequence). CDR3: CASSLGGAYNEQFF. For the CDR3, the DNA is TGTGCCAGCAGCCTCGGGGGGGCCTACAATGAGCAGTTCTTC.

The chain carries TRBV14 and TRBJ2-7; TRBD2 agrees at 7 bases. The J segment lost 4 bases and the V segment lost 0 bases, leaving 3 bases of the junction unmatched. The germline gives CDR1 SGHDN, CDR2 FVKESK. The CDR3 is made up of 14 amino acids. CDR3 region: CASSQELRGYEQYF. The CDR3 DNA is TGTGCCAGCAGCCAAGAGTTGCGGGGGTACGAGCAGTACTTC.

This clone showed up just once. This chain connects TRBV7-6 to TRBJ2-5, with 8 bases matching TRBD1. The CDR3 contains 18 residues. Germline CDR1 is SGHVS and CDR2 is FNYEAQ. Trimming cost V 5 bases and J 4 bases; bases outside gene matches: 18. CDR3 bases: TGTGCCAGCAGCCTCTTACCTGTGACAGGGGTCGGTATAGAGACCCAGTACTTC. Protein product: CASSLLPVTGVGIETQYF.

The CDR3, as DNA: TGTGCCAGCTCACCACAACCGGGACTAGCGGGTGAGGAGACCCAGTACTTC. Protein: CASSPQPGLAGEETQYF. The chain employs TRBV18 and TRBJ2-5, with 12 bases fitting TRBD2. The CDR3 sequence is 17 residues long. Germline V gene data show CDR1 as KGHSH and CDR2 as LQKENI. Unmatched junction bases numbered 8, after V lost 1 base and J lost 5 bases.

The chain couples TRBV19 to TRBJ1-5; D may be TRBD1 (6 bases). The CDR3 runs 13 residues. Trimming stripped 3 bases from V and 7 bases from J, with 10 bases between. The germline V gene has CDR1 LNHDA and CDR2 SQIVND (reference sequence). CDR3 bases: TGTGCCAGTAGTATCACAGGGACGCAGCCCCAGCATTTT. It codes for CASSITGTQPQHF.

The genes are TRBV20-1 and TRBJ1-1; tentatively, D is TRBD1 (5 bases). Trimming stripped 3 bases from V and 5 bases from J, with 16 bases between. This CDR3 is built from 14 residues. Germline lookup yields CDR1 DFQATT and CDR2 SNEGSKA (reference sequence). The CDR3 coding sequence is TGCAGTGCTAGTCTCGGACGGGGGGGGACTGAAGCTTTCTTT. As protein: CSASLGRGGTEAFF.

The V gene is TRBV10-1, the J gene TRBJ1-1; D is unresolved. V was cut by 2 bases and J by 1 base, with 11 bases left in between. CDR3 length equals 15 residues. Germline V CDR1 and CDR2: WNHNN, SYGVQD (reference sequence). The CDR3 DNA reads TGCGCCAGCAGTGAGCAGCCGGGAGGGAACACTGAAGCTTTCTTT. Protein sequence: CASSEQPGGNTEAFF.

The chain employs TRBV19 and TRBJ1-1; no reliable D call. The CDR3 is made up of 14 amino acids. Trimming shortened V by 5 bases and J by 5 bases, and 15 bases separated the two germline ends. CDR1 LNHDA and CDR2 SQIVND come from the germline V gene (reference sequence). CDR3 region: CASSYVGVGTEAFF. For the CDR3, the DNA is TGTGCCAGTAGTTACGTGGGAGTCGGAACTGAAGCTTTCTTT. Looking up the rest from reference TRBV19 and TRBJ1-1 gives the full variable domain: DGGITQSPKYLFRKEGQNVTLSCEQNLNHDAMYWYRQDPGQGLRLIYYSQIVNDFQKGDIAEGYSVSREKKESFPLTVTSAQKNPTAFYLCASSYVGVGTEAFFGQGTRLTVV.

The gene calls are TRBV5-1 and TRBJ2-7; the match to TRBD2 covers 9 bases. The CDR3 runs to 15 residues. V shed 0 bases, J shed 2 bases, and the junction held 3 bases outside the gene matches. Germline-derived CDR1 and CDR2 are SGHRS and YFSETQ. The CDR3 protein is CASSLGLAGPYEQYF. The CDR3 bases are TGCGCCAGCAGCTTGGGGCTAGCGGGGCCCTACGAGCAGTACTTC.

The rearrangement links TRBV9 to TRBJ2-7; 7 nucleotides agree with TRBD1. V gave up 4 bases and J gave up 0 bases; unmatched junction bases: 10. Germline CDR1 is SGDLS and CDR2 is YYNGEE. The CDR3 is made up of 16 amino acids. CDR3 DNA: TGTGCCAGCAGCTCCCACCGGGACAGCCACTCCTACGAGCAGTACTTC. Translated: CASSSHRDSHSYEQYF.

Here the CDR3 reads CASRTTGLGNTIYF. As DNA, the CDR3 is TGTGCCAGCAGGACGACAGGGCTTGGAAACACCATATATTTT. The V gene is TRBV27, the J gene TRBJ1-3; 7 bases agree with TRBD1. Germline V gene sequence: CDR1 MNHEY, CDR2 SMNVEV (reference sequence). The trim removed 6 bases at V and 3 bases at J, leaving 5 bases unmatched. The CDR3 runs to 14 residues.

The chain carries TRBV2 and TRBJ2-3; 7 bases agree with TRBD1. The CDR3 has 13 amino acids. V lost 4 bases and J lost 3; bases outside the gene matches: 1. Germline lookup yields CDR1 SNHLY and CDR2 FYNNEI. CDR3: CASSVRGTDTQYF. The CDR3 DNA follows: TGTGCCAGCAGTGTCAGGGGGACAGATACGCAGTATTTT. The complete variable domain, with remaining parts taken from reference TRBV2 and TRBJ2-3, reads EPEVTQTPSHQVTQMGQEVILRCVPISNHLYFYWYRQILGQKVEFLVSFYNNEISEKSEIFDDQFSVERPDGSNFTLKIRSTKLEDSAMYFCASSVRGTDTQYFGPGTRLTVL.

The V call is TRBV28, the J call TRBJ1-1; weak D call: TRBD1 (5 bases). The V and J ends lost 5 bases and 2 bases respectively, with 9 bases between them. CDR1 and CDR2 (germline): MDHEN, SYDVKM. The CDR3 extends over 13 amino acids. Here the CDR3 DNA reads TGTGCCAGCAGTATGACAGTCAACACTGAAGCTTTCTTT. This codes for CASSMTVNTEAFF.

The chain combines TRBV4-1 with TRBJ2-7; 7 bases fit TRBD1. Trimming took 1 base from V and 0 from J; bases not matched to a gene: 6. The CDR3 extends over 16 amino acids. Germline lookup yields CDR1 MGHRA and CDR2 YSYEKL. The CDR3 DNA reads TGCGCCAGCAGCCAAGTGCCGGGACAGAGCTCCTACGAGCAGTACTTC. This encodes CASSQVPGQSSYEQYF.

This chain connects TRBV4-1 to TRBJ2-3; 8 bases line up with TRBD2. V was clipped by 4 bases and J by 5 bases; unmatched bases: 11. The germline V gene encodes CDR1 MGHRA and CDR2 YSYEKL. The CDR3 runs 16 residues. CDR3 amino acids: CASSPLGAGAKDTQYF. Here the CDR3 DNA reads TGCGCCAGCAGCCCCCTTGGAGCGGGAGCTAAAGATACGCAGTATTTT.

The rearrangement uses TRBV28 and TRBJ2-7, with a possible D match to TRBD2 (6 bases). V lost 7 bases, J lost 5 bases, and 9 bases lay in between. Germline V gives CDR1 MDHEN, CDR2 SYDVKM. This CDR3 is built from 11 residues. The DNA of the CDR3 is TGTGCCAGCATGGGGGGACACGAGCAGTACTTC. Residues: CASMGGHEQYF.

In this sample, this clone turned up many times. The chain joins TRBV7-8 to TRBJ1-5, with a possible D match to TRBD1 (5 bases). V was pared by 4 bases and J by 6 bases, with 16 bases between. CDR1 and CDR2 from the germline V gene are SGHVS and FQNEAQ. The CDR3 has 15 amino acids. DNA of the CDR3: TGTGCCAGCAGCTCCCGGGGAGGGCAGGGTCAGCCCCAGCATTTT. This codes for CASSSRGGQGQPQHF.

The chain joins TRBV6-6 to TRBJ2-7; no clear D. The CDR3 is 12 amino acids. Germline CDR1 reads MNHNY; CDR2 reads SVGAGI (reference sequence). V lost 4 bases, J lost 3 bases, and 7 bases lay in between. This CDR3 is CASSSQFYEQYF. The CDR3 DNA follows: TGTGCCAGCAGTTCCCAGTTCTACGAGCAGTACTTC.

This chain uses TRBV19 with TRBJ1-4, with D possibly TRBD1 on 6 matching bases. The CDR3 is 17 residues long. The germline V gene encodes CDR1 LNHDA and CDR2 SQIVND (reference sequence). Trimming cost V 4 bases and J 0 bases, with 15 bases left between them. CDR3 sequence: CASSRKITGPTNEKLFF. The CDR3 coding sequence is TGTGCCAGTAGTAGAAAAATTACAGGGCCAACTAATGAAAAACTGTTTTTT.

The chain is built from TRBV5-1 and TRBJ1-2; D gene ambiguous. V was trimmed by 0 bases and J by 4 bases, leaving 10 bases between them. The CDR3 sequence is 14 residues long. Germline assignment: CDR1 SGHRS and CDR2 YFSETQ. The CDR3 region is CASSLATASYGYTF. CDR3 sequence (DNA): TGCGCCAGCAGCTTGGCTACAGCCTCCTATGGCTACACCTTC.

As DNA, the CDR3 is TGTGCCAGCAGTTATACTTCGAGGGCAGGGGCCTATGGCTACACCTTC. Translation: CASSYTSRAGAYGYTF. The chain recombines TRBV6-5 with TRBJ1-2, with a tentative D call TRBD1 (6 bases). The CDR3 spans 16 residues. From germline, CDR1 is MNHEY and CDR2 SVGAGI. V dropped 3 bases and J dropped 4 bases, with 18 bases sitting between them.